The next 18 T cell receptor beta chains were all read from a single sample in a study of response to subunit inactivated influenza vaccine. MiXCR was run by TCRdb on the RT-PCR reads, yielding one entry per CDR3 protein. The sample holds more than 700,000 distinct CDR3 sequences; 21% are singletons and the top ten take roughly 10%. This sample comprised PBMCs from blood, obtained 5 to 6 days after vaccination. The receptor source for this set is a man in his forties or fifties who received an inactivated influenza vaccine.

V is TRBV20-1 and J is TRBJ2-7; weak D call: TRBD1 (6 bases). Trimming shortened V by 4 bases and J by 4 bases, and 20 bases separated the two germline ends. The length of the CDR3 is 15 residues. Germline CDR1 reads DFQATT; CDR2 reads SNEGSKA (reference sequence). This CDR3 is CSANDGRGHPYEQYF. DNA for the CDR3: TGCAGTGCTAACGACGGTCGGGGACACCCTTACGAGCAGTACTTC.

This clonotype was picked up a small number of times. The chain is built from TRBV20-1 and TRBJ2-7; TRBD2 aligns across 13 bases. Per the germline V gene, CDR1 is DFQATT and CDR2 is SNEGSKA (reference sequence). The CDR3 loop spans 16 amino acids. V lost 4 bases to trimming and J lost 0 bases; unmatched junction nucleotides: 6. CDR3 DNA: TGCAGTGCTAAAGGGACTAGCGGGGCCAACTCCTACGAGCAGTACTTC. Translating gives CSAKGTSGANSYEQYF.

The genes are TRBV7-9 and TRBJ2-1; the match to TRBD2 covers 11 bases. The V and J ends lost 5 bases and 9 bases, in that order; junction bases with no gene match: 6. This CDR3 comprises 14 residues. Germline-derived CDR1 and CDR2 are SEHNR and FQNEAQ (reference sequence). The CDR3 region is CASSGVAGGIEQFF. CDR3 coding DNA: TGTGCCAGCAGCGGAGTAGCGGGAGGGATTGAGCAGTTCTTC.

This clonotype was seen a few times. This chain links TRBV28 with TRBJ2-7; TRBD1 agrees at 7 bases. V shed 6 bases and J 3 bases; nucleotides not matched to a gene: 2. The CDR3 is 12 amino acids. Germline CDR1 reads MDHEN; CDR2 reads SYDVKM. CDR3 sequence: CASRGGLYEQYF. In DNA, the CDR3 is TGTGCCAGCAGAGGGGGCCTCTACGAGCAGTACTTC.

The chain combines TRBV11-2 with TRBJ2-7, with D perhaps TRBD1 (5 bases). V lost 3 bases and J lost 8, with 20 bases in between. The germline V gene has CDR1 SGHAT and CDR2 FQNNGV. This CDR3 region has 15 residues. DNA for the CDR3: TGTGCCAGCAGCTTCCCAGGGTCGGCCCGTCTGAAGCAGTACTTC. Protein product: CASSFPGSARLKQYF.

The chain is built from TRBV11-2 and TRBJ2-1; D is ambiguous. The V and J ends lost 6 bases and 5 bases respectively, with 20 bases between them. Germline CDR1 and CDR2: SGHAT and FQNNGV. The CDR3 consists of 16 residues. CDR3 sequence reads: CASRPIGSPWDNEQFF. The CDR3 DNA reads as TGTGCCAGCAGACCCATCGGCTCCCCCTGGGACAATGAGCAGTTCTTC.

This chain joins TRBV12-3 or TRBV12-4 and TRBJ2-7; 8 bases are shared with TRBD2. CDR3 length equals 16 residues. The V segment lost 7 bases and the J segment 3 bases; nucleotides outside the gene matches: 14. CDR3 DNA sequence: TGTGCCAGCACCCCTCGGGAGGGCAGGGGTGTCTACGAGCAGTACTTC. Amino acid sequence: CASTPREGRGVYEQYF.

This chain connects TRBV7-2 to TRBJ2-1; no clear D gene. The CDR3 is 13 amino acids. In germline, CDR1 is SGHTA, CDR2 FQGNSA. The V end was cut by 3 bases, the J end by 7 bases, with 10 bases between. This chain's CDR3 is CASSLWAANEQFF. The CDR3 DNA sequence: TGTGCCAGCAGCTTGTGGGCCGCGAATGAGCAGTTCTTC.

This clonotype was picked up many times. The CDR3 reads CSVGESGPGELFF. CDR3 DNA sequence: TGCAGCGTTGGAGAATCAGGGCCCGGGGAGCTGTTTTTT. The chain uses TRBV29-1 and TRBJ2-2; weak D call: TRBD1 (5 bases). The CDR3 is 13 residues long. Trimming left V 4 bases short and J 6 bases short, with 12 bases between. The germline V gene encodes CDR1 SQVTM and CDR2 ANQGSEA.

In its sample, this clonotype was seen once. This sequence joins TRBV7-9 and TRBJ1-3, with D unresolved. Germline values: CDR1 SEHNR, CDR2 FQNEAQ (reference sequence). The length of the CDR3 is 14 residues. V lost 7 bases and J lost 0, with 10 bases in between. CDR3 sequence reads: CASIGFSSGNTIYF. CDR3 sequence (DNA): TGTGCCAGCATCGGGTTTAGCTCTGGAAACACCATATATTTT. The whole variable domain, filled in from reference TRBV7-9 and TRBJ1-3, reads DTGVSQNPRHKITKRGQNVTFRCDPISEHNRLYWYRQTLGQGPEFLTYFQNEAQLEKSRLLSDRFSAERPKGSFSTLEIQRTEQGDSAMYLCASIGFSSGNTIYFGEGSWLTVV.

CDR3 sequence: CASRPTSGEKGEQFF. DNA of the CDR3: TGTGCCAGCAGGCCTACTAGCGGGGAGAAGGGTGAGCAGTTCTTC. The rearrangement uses TRBV12-3 or TRBV12-4 and TRBJ2-1; the match to TRBD2 covers 10 bases. The CDR3 loop spans 15 amino acids. V shed 6 bases and J 9 bases; nucleotides not matched to a gene: 11.

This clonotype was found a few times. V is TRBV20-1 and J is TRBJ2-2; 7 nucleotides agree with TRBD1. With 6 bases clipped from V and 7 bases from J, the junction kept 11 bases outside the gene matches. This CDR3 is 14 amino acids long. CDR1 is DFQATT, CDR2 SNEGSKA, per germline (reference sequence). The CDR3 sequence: CSAEDSQGDGELFF. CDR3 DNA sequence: TGCAGTGCCGAAGACTCTCAGGGGGACGGGGAGCTGTTTTTT.

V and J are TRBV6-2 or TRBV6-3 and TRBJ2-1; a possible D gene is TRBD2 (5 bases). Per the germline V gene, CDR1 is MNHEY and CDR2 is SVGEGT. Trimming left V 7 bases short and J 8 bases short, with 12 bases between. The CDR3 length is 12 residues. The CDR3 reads CASTPGIDEQFF. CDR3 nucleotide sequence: TGTGCCAGCACCCCCGGGATCGATGAGCAGTTCTTC.

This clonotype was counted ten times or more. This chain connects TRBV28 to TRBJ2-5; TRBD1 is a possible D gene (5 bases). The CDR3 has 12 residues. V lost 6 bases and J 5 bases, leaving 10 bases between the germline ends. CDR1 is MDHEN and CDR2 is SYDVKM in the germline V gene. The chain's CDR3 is CASSWGRETQYF. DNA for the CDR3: TGTGCCAGCAGCTGGGGCCGCGAGACCCAGTACTTC.

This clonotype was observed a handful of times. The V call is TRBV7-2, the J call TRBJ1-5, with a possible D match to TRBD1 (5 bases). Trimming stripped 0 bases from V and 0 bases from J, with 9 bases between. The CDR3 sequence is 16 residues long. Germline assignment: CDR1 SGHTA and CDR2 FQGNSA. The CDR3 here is CASSLAGTLSNQPQHF. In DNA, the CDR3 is TGTGCCAGCAGCTTAGCGGGGACCCTTAGCAATCAGCCCCAGCATTTT.

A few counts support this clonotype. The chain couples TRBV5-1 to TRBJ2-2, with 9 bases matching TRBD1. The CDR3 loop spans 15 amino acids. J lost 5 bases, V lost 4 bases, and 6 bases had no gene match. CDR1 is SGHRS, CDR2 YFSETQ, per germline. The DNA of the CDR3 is TGCGCCAGCAGCACACAGGGGGCGCAAACCGGGGAGCTGTTTTTT. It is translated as CASSTQGAQTGELFF.

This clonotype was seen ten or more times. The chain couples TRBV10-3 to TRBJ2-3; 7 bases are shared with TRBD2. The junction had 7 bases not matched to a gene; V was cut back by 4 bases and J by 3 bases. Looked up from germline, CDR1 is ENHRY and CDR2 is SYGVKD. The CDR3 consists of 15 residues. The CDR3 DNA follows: TGTGCCATCAGTGCCCCGGGTAGCGGGACAGATACGCAGTATTTT. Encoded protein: CAISAPGSGTDTQYF.

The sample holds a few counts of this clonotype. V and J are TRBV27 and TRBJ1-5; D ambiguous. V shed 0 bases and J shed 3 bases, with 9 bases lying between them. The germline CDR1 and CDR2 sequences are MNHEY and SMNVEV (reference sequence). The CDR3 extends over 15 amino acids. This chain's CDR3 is CASSLSGDNNQPQHF. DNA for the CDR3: TGTGCCAGCAGTTTATCAGGCGACAACAATCAGCCCCAGCATTTT.